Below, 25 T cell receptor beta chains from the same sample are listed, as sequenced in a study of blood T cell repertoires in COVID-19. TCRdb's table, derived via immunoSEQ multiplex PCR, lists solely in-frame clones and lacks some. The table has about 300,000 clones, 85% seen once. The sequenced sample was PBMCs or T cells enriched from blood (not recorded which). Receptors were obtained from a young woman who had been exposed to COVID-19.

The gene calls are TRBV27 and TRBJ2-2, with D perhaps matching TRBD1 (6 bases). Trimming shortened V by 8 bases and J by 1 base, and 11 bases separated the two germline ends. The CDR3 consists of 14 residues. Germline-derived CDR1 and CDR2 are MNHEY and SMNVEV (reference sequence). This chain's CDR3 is CASSQTGNTGELFF. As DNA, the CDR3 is TGTGCCAGCTCCCAGACAGGGAACACCGGGGAGCTGTTTTTT.

The CDR3 coding sequence is TGCGCCAGCACCTCGACCAAGGGACAACCCCTAGAGACCCAGTACTTC. Translation gives CASTSTKGQPLETQYF. The chain uses TRBV10-1 and TRBJ2-5; D might be TRBD1 (6 bases). V lost 7 bases and J lost 4, with 22 bases in between. This CDR3 spans 16 amino acids. CDR1 and CDR2 (germline): WNHNN, SYGVQD (reference sequence).

Here the CDR3 reads CASSPRGLDTGELFF. CDR3 sequence (DNA): TGTGCCAGCAGCCCCAGGGGTTTGGACACCGGGGAGCTGTTTTTT. This rearrangement joins TRBV5-4 to TRBJ2-2, with a weak D call TRBD1 (6 bases). V was shortened by 4 bases and J by 3 bases, with 13 bases between the two germline ends. CDR3 length equals 15 residues. Germline assignment: CDR1 SGHNT and CDR2 YYREEE (reference sequence).

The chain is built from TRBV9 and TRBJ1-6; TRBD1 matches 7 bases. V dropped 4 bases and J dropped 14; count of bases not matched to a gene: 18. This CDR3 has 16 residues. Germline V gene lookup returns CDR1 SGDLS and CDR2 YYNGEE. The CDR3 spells CASSPAGGRVHESLHF. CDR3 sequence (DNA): TGTGCCAGCAGCCCCGCAGGGGGGCGAGTGCATGAATCCCTCCACTTT.

Here the CDR3 reads CASSFVHGDYNEQFF. CDR3 nucleotide sequence: TGTGCCAGCAGCTTTGTACACGGGGACTACAATGAGCAGTTCTTC. This chain connects TRBV11-1 to TRBJ2-1; maybe TRBD2 (5 bases). Germline CDR1 SGHAT, CDR2 FQDESV (reference sequence). The V end was cut by 3 bases, the J end by 3 bases, with 12 bases between. This CDR3 comprises 15 residues.

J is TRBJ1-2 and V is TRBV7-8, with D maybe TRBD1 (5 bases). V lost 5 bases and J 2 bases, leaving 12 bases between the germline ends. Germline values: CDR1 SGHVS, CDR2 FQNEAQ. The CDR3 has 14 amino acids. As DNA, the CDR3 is TGTGCCAGCAGCCGAAGTGACAGAAACTATGGCTACACCTTC. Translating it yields CASSRSDRNYGYTF.

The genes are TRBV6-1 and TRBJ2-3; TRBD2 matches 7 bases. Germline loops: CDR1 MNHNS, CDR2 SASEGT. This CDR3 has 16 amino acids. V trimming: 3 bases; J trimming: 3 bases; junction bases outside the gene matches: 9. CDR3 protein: CASSDGGSFFTDTQYF. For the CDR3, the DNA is TGTGCCAGCAGTGACGGCGGGAGCTTTTTTACAGATACGCAGTATTTT.

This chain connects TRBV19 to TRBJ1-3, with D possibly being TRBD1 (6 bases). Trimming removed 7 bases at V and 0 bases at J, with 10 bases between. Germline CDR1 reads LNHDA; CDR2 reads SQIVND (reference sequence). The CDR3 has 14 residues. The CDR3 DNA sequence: TGTGCCAGTATCTCGACAGGCTCTGGAAACACCATATATTTT. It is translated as CASISTGSGNTIYF.

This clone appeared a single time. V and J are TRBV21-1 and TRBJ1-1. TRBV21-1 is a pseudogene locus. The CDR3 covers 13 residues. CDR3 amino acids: CASSKREDTEAFF. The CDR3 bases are TGTGCCAGCAGCAAACGGGAGGACACTGAAGCTTTCTTT.

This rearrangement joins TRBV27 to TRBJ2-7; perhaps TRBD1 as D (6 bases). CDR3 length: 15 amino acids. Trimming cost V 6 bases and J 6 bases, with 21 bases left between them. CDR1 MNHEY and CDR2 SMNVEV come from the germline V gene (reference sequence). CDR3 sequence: CASRGPRGYRVEQYF. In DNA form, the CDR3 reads TGTGCCAGCAGGGGGCCCAGGGGATATAGGGTCGAGCAGTACTTC.

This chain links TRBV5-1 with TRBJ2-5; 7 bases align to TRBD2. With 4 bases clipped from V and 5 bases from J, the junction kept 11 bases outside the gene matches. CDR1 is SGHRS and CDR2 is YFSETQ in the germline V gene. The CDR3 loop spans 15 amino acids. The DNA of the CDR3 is TGCGCCAGCAGCACCACCAGCGGGATCGGGGAGACCCAGTACTTC. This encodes CASSTTSGIGETQYF.

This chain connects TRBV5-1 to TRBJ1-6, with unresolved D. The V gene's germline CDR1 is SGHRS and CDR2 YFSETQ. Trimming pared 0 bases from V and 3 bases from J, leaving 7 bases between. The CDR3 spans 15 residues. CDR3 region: CASSLAVSYNSPLHF. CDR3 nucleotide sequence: TGCGCCAGCAGCTTGGCCGTCAGCTATAATTCACCCCTCCACTTT.

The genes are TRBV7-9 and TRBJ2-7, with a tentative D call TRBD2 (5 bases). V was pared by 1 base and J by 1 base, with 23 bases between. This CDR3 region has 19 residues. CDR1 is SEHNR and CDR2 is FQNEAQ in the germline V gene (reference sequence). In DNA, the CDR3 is TGTGCCAGCAGCTTAGAATGGAGCGCAGACTATCGACCTTCCTACGAGCAGTACTTC. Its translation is CASSLEWSADYRPSYEQYF.

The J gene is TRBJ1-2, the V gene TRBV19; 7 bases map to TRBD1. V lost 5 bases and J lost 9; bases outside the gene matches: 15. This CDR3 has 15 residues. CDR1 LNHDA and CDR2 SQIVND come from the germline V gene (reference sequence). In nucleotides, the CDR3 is TGTGCCAGTAGTCCCTCCCGGGCAGGGGGTAATAGCTACACCTTC. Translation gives CASSPSRAGGNSYTF.

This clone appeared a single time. The CDR3 loop reads CASSLQITNTEAFF. The CDR3 DNA reads TGTGCCAGCAGTTTACAGATAACCAACACTGAAGCTTTCTTT. The V and J genes are TRBV27 and TRBJ1-1; D is ambiguous. Germline V lookup: CDR1 MNHEY, CDR2 SMNVEV (reference sequence). Between the trimmed V and J ends, which lost 2 bases and 2 bases, there was a span of 9 bases. The CDR3 totals 14 residues.

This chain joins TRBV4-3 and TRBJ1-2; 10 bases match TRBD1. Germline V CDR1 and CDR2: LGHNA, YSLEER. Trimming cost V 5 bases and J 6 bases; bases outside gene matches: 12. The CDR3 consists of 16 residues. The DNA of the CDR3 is TGCGCCAGCAGCGGGACAGGGGTCACAGTAGTGGATGGCTACACCTTC. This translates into CASSGTGVTVVDGYTF.

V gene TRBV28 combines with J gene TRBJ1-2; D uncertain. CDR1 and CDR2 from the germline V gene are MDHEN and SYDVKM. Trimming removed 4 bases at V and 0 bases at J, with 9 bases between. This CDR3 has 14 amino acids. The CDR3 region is CASSSGSTNYGYTF. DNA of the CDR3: TGTGCCAGCAGTTCCGGGTCAACTAACTATGGCTACACCTTC.

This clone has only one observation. CDR3 in DNA: TGTGCCAGCAGCTTAGCGGGGGCCGAGCAGTACTTC. This encodes CASSLAGAEQYF. J is TRBJ2-7 and V is TRBV7-9; possibly TRBD1 for D (6 bases). This CDR3 comprises 12 residues. The V gene's germline CDR1 is SEHNR and CDR2 FQNEAQ (reference sequence). V was clipped by 0 bases and J by 6 bases, with 6 bases between them.

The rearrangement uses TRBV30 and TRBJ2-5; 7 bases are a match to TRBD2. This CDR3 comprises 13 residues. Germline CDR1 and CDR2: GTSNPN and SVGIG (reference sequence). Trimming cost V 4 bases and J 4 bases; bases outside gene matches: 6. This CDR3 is CAWNHGRRETQYF. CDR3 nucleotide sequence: TGTGCCTGGAACCACGGGAGGCGAGAGACCCAGTACTTC.

CDR3 sequence reads: CASSLIGQGNQPQHF. CDR3 DNA sequence: TGTGCCAGCAGCTTAATCGGACAGGGCAATCAGCCCCAGCATTTT. This rearrangement joins TRBV7-9 to TRBJ1-5, with 7 bases matching TRBD1. The germline CDR1 and CDR2 sequences are SEHNR and FQNEAQ (reference sequence). CDR3 length equals 15 residues. The V gene end was trimmed by 2 bases and the J gene end by 2 bases; junction bases not matched to a gene: 3.

The CDR3: CASSPTGGNQPQHF. Here the CDR3 DNA reads TGTGCCAGCAGCCCAACAGGAGGCAATCAGCCCCAGCATTTT. V gene TRBV7-9 combines with J gene TRBJ1-5; tentative D call: TRBD1 (5 bases). This CDR3 has 14 amino acids. The V gene lost 5 bases and the J gene lost 2 bases, with 10 bases spanning the gap. Germline V lookup: CDR1 SEHNR, CDR2 FQNEAQ (reference sequence).

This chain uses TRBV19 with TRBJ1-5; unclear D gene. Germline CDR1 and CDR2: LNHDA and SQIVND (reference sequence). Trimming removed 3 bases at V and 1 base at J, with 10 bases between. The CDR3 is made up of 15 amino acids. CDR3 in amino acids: CASSITGGSNQPQHF. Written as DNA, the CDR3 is TGTGCCAGTAGTATCACGGGAGGGAGCAATCAGCCCCAGCATTTT.

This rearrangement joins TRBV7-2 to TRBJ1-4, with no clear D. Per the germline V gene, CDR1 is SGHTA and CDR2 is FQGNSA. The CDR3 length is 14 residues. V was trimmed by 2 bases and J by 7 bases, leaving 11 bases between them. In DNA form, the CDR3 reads TGTGCCAGCAGCTTATCCTTGTCTTTTGAAAAACTGTTTTTT. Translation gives CASSLSLSFEKLFF.

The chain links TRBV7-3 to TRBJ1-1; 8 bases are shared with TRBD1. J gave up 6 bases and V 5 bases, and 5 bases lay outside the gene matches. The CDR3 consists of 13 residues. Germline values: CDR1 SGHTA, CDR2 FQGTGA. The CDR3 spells CASSPGQGAEAFF. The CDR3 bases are TGTGCCAGCAGCCCAGGACAGGGTGCTGAAGCTTTCTTT.

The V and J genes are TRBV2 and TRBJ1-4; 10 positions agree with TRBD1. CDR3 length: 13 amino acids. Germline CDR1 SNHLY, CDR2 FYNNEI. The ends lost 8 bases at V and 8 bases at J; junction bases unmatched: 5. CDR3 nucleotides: TGTGCCAGCGACAGGGGGCCAAGCGAAAAACTGTTTTTT. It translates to CASDRGPSEKLFF.